This T cell receptor (beta chain) emerged from a study of CD8 T cells in Susac syndrome. Study results and limitations: The study conceded that its TCR sequencing and HLA analysis involved relatively few individuals.

Reverse transcription of roughly 0.5 to 1 ug RNA used random hexamers. TCRdb ran MiXCR on the immunoSEQ multiplex PCR reads and lists one entry per CDR3 protein. The sample contains some 140,000 distinct CDR3 sequences, roughly 76% of which appear only once. CDR3 size: 17 residues. The germline V gene has CDR1 LGHNA and CDR2 YSLEER. The J segment lost 10 bases and the V segment lost 0 bases, leaving 12 bases of the junction unmatched. To note about this clonotype: The antigen is not known.

The chain couples TRBV4-3 to TRBJ1-5; 10 nucleotides align to TRBD1. This receptor was identified in a human donor with multiple sclerosis. The sample was CD8+ T cells from PBMCs. For the CDR3, the DNA is TGCGCCAGCAGCCAAGATTATTCAGGGACAGGGGAAAGACCCCAGCATTTT. This codes for CASSQDYSGTGERPQHF.